Included here is one TCR beta chain sequence, with context. At collection, donors were nominally healthy, but unrecorded immune exposures were probable. The PCR ran on 60 Vbeta and 13 Jbeta primers. Some clones are missing from TCRdb's copy, which holds only in-frame ones; the method was immunoSEQ multiplex PCR. Of more than 65,000 clones in the sample, around two thirds are singletons; the top ten hold under 7.5%. This record comes from a study of cytomegalovirus exposure and HLA in healthy donors. The CDR3 sequence is 13 residues long. The V end lost 0 bases, the J end lost 4 bases, and 5 bases lay between the germline ends. Germline values: CDR1 SGDLS, CDR2 YYNGEE.

The clonotype comes from a woman in her forties or fifties in good health and CMV-seropositive. The sample comprised PBMCs. This chain uses TRBV9 with TRBJ1-5; possibly TRBD1 for D (5 bases). The CDR3, as DNA: TGTGCCAGCAGCGTAGCAGGGAATCAGCCCCAGCATTTT. It yields the protein CASSVAGNQPQHF.